This is a list of T cell receptor beta chains from one sample in a study of identical twins. TCRdb itself ran the 5' RACE reads through MiXCR, one entry per CDR3 protein. This table has 750,000 to 950,000 distinct CDR3 sequences, 9% to 15% appearing once. Separately, the same data were catalogued under a study of yellow fever vaccine responses in identical twins.

The sample was PBMCs. The receptors stem from a woman under 30 in good health. CDR3s include the opening cysteine and the closing phenylalanine or tryptophan. Each record gives: D gene, clone size, V gene, J gene, CDR3 protein, CDR3 DNA. A D gene is named only where the DNA matches it firmly. Where a row states a size, it is once, few, many or the class of an expanded clone; other rows omit it.

TRBD2,few,TRBV11-2,TRBJ2-5,CASSQGLAGGLGAQYF,TGTGCCAGCAGCCAGGGACTAGCGGGGGGCCTGGGGGCCCAGTACTTC
NA,NA,TRBV27,TRBJ2-1,CASTPKGPSSYNEQFF,TGTGCCAGCACTCCAAAAGGTCCCTCCTCCTACAATGAGCAGTTCTTC
TRBD2,NA,TRBV11-2,TRBJ2-1,CASSFKLAGSNEQFF,TGTGCCAGCAGCTTTAAGCTAGCGGGAAGTAATGAGCAGTTCTTC
NA,many,TRBV10-3,TRBJ2-5,CAISESGGTQETQYF,TGTGCCATCAGTGAGTCAGGGGGTACCCAAGAGACCCAGTACTTC
TRBD1,NA,TRBV29-1,TRBJ2-4,CSVIDRQGENIQYF,TGCAGCGTGATAGACCGACAGGGGGAAAACATTCAGTACTTC
NA,NA,TRBV12-3/TRBV12-4,TRBJ2-5,CASSPDRGAGETQYF,TGTGCCAGCAGCCCGGATAGGGGAGCCGGCGAGACCCAGTACTTC
NA,few,TRBV9,TRBJ1-1,CASSDGARDRSGTEAFF,TGTGCCAGCAGCGATGGCGCCCGGGACCGTTCTGGCACTGAAGCTTTCTTT
NA,few,TRBV5-1,TRBJ2-3,CASSFRAGFTDTQYF,TGCGCCAGCAGCTTTCGGGCGGGGTTCACAGATACGCAGTATTTT
NA,many,TRBV5-1,TRBJ2-3,CASSLGQRSDTQYF,TGCGCCAGCAGCTTGGGACAAAGGAGCGATACGCAGTATTTT
NA,few,TRBV7-9,TRBJ2-1,CASSGGIYNEQFF,TGTGCCAGCAGCGGCGGGATCTACAATGAGCAGTTCTTC
NA,many,TRBV5-1,TRBJ1-1,CASSAQGRLAFF,TGCGCCAGCAGCGCACAGGGTCGCCTAGCTTTCTTT
NA,NA,TRBV20-1,TRBJ2-1,CSASPGRLTGEQFF,TGCAGTGCTTCGCCGGGACGCCTAACGGGTGAGCAGTTCTTC
TRBD2,few,TRBV6-1,TRBJ2-4,CASSEGETSGGTLAKNIQYF,TGTGCCAGCAGTGAAGGGGAGACTAGCGGGGGGACACTAGCCAAAAACATTCAGTACTTC
NA,few,TRBV12-3/TRBV12-4,TRBJ1-4,CASIPGPPSTNEKLFF,TGTGCCAGCATCCCGGGACCGCCGTCGACTAATGAAAAACTGTTTTTT
TRBD1,few,TRBV7-9,TRBJ2-5,CASSTWTGGRETQYF,TGTGCCAGCAGCACCTGGACAGGGGGCCGGGAGACCCAGTACTTC
NA,NA,TRBV24-1,TRBJ2-3,CATSDPSVSGDTQYF,TGTGCCACCAGTGATCCGTCCGTGTCCGGAGATACGCAGTATTTT
NA,NA,TRBV7-9,TRBJ2-1,CASSSKGPDNEQFF,TGTGCCAGCAGCTCCAAAGGGCCCGACAATGAGCAGTTCTTC
TRBD1,NA,TRBV4-1,TRBJ2-4,CASSQGLTGKLKNIQYF,TGCGCCAGCAGCCAGGGATTGACAGGGAAGCTCAAAAACATTCAGTACTTC
TRBD2,NA,TRBV14,TRBJ2-1,CASSQLPSGGASEQFF,TGTGCCAGCAGCCAGCTGCCTAGCGGGGGGGCCAGTGAGCAGTTCTTC
NA,NA,TRBV2,TRBJ1-5,CASKQGYNQPQHF,TGTGCCAGCAAACAGGGCTACAATCAGCCCCAGCATTTT
NA,NA,TRBV12-3/TRBV12-4,TRBJ1-2,CASRPGGVYGYTF,TGTGCCAGCAGGCCCGGGGGGGTCTATGGCTACACCTTC
TRBD1,few,TRBV5-6,TRBJ2-1,CASSPGTANEQFF,TGTGCCAGCAGCCCCGGGACAGCAAATGAGCAGTTCTTC
NA,many,TRBV12-3/TRBV12-4,TRBJ2-5,CASTNSGGAETQYF,TGTGCCAGCACCAACTCTGGCGGGGCAGAGACCCAGTACTTC
TRBD1,NA,TRBV25-1,TRBJ2-1,CASSELRDRGPKSYNEQFF,TGTGCCAGCAGTGAATTGCGGGACAGGGGTCCAAAATCCTACAATGAGCAGTTCTTC
NA,many,TRBV3-1,TRBJ2-1,CASSQGGDWKSSYNEQFF,TGTGCCAGCAGCCAAGGGGGGGACTGGAAGAGCTCCTACAATGAGCAGTTCTTC
TRBD1,few,TRBV3-1,TRBJ1-1,CASSDRDRINTEAFF,TGTGCCAGCAGCGATCGGGACAGAATTAACACTGAAGCTTTCTTT
NA,many,TRBV14,TRBJ2-5,CASSQGPRETQYF,TGTGCCAGCAGCCAGGGACCCAGGGAGACCCAGTACTTC
NA,NA,TRBV7-9,TRBJ2-1,CASSLGRHEQFF,TGTGCCAGCAGCTTGGGGAGGCATGAGCAGTTCTTC
NA,many,TRBV5-1,TRBJ1-1,CASSLQAVVTEAFF,TGCGCCAGCAGCTTGCAGGCCGTGGTCACTGAAGCTTTCTTT
NA,few,TRBV3-1,TRBJ2-5,CASSHKPGLQEETQYF,TGTGCCAGCAGCCACAAACCGGGACTCCAAGAAGAGACCCAGTACTTC
NA,few,TRBV13,TRBJ2-3,CASSLSGARTDTQYF,TGTGCCAGCAGCTTATCAGGGGCGCGAACAGATACGCAGTATTTT
NA,NA,TRBV28,TRBJ2-7,CASSLSNLSYEQYF,TGTGCCAGCAGTTTATCTAATCTCTCCTACGAGCAGTACTTC
TRBD2,NA,TRBV18,TRBJ2-1,CASSPELAYNELFF,TGTGCCAGCTCACCGGAACTAGCGTACAATGAGCTGTTCTTC
TRBD1,NA,TRBV14,TRBJ2-5,CASSPWDRRRVGETQYF,TGTGCCAGCAGCCCCTGGGACAGGCGACGGGTAGGGGAGACCCAGTACTTC
TRBD2,NA,TRBV5-1,TRBJ2-1,CASSFAGLVNEQFF,TGCGCCAGCAGTTTCGCGGGACTAGTCAATGAGCAGTTCTTC
TRBD1,few,TRBV5-1,TRBJ2-3,CASSLEGQGITDTQYF,TGCGCCAGCAGCTTGGAGGGACAGGGGATCACAGATACGCAGTATTTT
NA,few,TRBV10-1,TRBJ2-3,CASSAGGPSTDTQYF,TGCGCCAGCAGCGCCGGAGGGCCAAGCACAGATACGCAGTATTTT
NA,few,TRBV6-1,TRBJ1-2,CASTPGPWWGYTF,TGTGCCAGCACTCCGGGCCCATGGTGGGGCTACACCTTC
NA,few,TRBV21-1,TRBJ2-3,CASSKVGGLAYTDTQYF,TGTGCCAGCAGCAAAGTAGGGGGACTAGCATACACAGATACGCAGTATTTT
NA,few,TRBV7-9,TRBJ1-1,CASSSILSTGLSEAFF,TGTGCCAGCAGCTCCATATTATCGACAGGATTAAGTGAAGCTTTCTTT
TRBD1,NA,TRBV3-1,TRBJ2-7,CASSHHGGDRTNYEQYF,TGTGCCAGCAGCCACCATGGAGGGGACAGGACAAACTACGAGCAGTACTTC
NA,few,TRBV29-1,TRBJ2-3,CSVVGFTDTQYF,TGCAGCGTTGTGGGCTTCACAGATACGCAGTATTTT
NA,NA,TRBV12-3/TRBV12-4,TRBJ2-5,CASSLKRAEETQYF,TGTGCCAGCAGTTTAAAGAGGGCTGAGGAGACCCAGTACTTC
NA,few,TRBV5-5,TRBJ2-6,CASSSSGAGANVLTF,TGTGCCAGCAGCTCCTCCGGGGCTGGGGCCAACGTCCTGACTTTC